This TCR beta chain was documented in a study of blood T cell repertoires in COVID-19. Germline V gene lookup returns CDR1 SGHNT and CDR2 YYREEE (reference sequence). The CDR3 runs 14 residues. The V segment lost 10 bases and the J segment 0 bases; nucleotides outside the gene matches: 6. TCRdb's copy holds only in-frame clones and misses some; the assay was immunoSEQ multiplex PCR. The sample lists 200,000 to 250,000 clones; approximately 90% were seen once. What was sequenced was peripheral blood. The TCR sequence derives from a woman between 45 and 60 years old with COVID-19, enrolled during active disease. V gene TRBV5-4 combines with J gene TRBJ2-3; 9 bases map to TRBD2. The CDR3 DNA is TGTGCCGGAAGCGGGGGGCCAAGCACAGATACGCAGTATTTT. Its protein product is CAGSGGPSTDTQYF.